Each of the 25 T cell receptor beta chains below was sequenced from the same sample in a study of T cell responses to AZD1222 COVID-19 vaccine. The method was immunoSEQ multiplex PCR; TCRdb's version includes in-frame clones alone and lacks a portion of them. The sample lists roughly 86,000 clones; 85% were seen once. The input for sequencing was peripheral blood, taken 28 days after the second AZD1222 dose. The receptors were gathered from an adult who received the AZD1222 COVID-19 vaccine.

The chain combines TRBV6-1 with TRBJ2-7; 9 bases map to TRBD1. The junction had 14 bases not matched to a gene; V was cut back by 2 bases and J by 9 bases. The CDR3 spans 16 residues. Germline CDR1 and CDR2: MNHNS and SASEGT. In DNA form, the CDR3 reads TGTGCCAGCAGTGAATTAAATAGGACAGGGGTGAAGCGGCAGTACTTC. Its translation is CASSELNRTGVKRQYF.

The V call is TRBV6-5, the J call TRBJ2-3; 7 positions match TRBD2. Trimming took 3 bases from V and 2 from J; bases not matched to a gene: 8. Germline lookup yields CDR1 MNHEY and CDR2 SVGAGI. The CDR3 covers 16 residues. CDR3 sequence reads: CASSYFAGANTDTQYF. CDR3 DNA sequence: TGTGCCAGCAGTTATTTCGCGGGAGCGAACACAGATACGCAGTATTTT.

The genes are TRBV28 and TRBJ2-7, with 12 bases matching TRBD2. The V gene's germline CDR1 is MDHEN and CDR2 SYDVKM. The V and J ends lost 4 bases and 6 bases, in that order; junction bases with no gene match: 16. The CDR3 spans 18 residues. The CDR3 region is CASSSPPSGRAKGREQYF. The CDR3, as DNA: TGTGCCAGCAGTTCACCGCCTAGCGGGAGGGCCAAAGGACGCGAGCAGTACTTC. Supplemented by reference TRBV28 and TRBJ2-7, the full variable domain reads DVKVTQSSRYLVKRTGEKVFLECVQDMDHENMFWYRQDPGLGLRLIYFSYDVKMKEKGDIPEGYSVSREKKERFSLILESASTNQTSMYLCASSSPPSGRAKGREQYFGPGTRLTVT.

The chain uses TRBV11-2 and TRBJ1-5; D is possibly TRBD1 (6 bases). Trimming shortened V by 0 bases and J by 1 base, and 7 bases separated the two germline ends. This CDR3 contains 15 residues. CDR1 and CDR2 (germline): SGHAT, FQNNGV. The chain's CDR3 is CASSLEQGSNQPQHF. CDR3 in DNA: TGTGCCAGCAGCTTAGAACAGGGCAGCAATCAGCCCCAGCATTTT.

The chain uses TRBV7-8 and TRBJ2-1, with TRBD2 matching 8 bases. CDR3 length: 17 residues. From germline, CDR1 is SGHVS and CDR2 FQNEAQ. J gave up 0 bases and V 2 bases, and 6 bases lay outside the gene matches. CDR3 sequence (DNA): TGTGCCAGCAGCTTAAGTCCGGGAGGGAGCTCCTACAATGAGCAGTTCTTC. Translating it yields CASSLSPGGSSYNEQFF.

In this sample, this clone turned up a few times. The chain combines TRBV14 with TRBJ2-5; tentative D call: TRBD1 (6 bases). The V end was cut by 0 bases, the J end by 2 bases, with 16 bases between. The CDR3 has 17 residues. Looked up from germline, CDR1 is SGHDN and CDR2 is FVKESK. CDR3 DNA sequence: TGTGCCAGCAGCCAAGATACCTACGGACAGATACAAGAGACCCAGTACTTC. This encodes CASSQDTYGQIQETQYF.

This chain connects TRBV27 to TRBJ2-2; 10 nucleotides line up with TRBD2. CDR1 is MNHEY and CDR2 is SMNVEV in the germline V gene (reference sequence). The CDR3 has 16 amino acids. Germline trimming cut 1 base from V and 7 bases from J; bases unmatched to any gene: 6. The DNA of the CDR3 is TGTGCCAGCAGTTTATTCCAGCGGGAGGGGGTCGGGGAGCTGTTTTTT. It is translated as CASSLFQREGVGELFF.

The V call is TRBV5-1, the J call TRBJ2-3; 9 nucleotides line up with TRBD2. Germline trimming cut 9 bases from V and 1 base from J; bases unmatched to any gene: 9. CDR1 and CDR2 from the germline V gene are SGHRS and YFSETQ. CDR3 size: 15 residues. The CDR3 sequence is CATANSGGRTDTQYF. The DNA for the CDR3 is TGCGCCACAGCCAATAGCGGGGGCCGCACAGATACGCAGTATTTT.

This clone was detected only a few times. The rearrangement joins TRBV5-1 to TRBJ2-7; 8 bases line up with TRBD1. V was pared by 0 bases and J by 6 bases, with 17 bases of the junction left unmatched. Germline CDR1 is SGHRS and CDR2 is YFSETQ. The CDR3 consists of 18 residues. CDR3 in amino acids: CASSLGRPDPTGASEQYF. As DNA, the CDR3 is TGCGCCAGCAGCTTGGGTAGGCCCGACCCGACAGGGGCGTCCGAGCAGTACTTC.

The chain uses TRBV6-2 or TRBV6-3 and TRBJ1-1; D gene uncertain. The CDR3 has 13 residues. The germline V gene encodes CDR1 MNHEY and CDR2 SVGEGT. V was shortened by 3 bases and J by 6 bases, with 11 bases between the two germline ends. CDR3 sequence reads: CASSYRGKAEAFF. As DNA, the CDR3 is TGTGCCAGCAGTTATCGGGGTAAGGCTGAAGCTTTCTTT.

The CDR3 region is CASSLDSRNTGELFF. CDR3 bases: TGTGCCAGCAGTTTGGACAGCCGAAACACCGGGGAGCTGTTTTTT. The chain has TRBV6-5 and TRBJ2-2, with D possibly matching TRBD1 (6 bases). The germline V gene has CDR1 MNHEY and CDR2 SVGAGI. This CDR3 has 15 amino acids. V was cut by 4 bases and J by 2 bases, with 11 bases left in between.

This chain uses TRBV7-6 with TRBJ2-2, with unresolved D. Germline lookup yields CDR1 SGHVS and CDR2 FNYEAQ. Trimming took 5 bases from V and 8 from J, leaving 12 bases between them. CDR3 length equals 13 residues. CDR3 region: CASSPRPEGELFF. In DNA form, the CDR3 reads TGTGCCAGCAGCCCGAGACCCGAGGGGGAGCTGTTTTTT.

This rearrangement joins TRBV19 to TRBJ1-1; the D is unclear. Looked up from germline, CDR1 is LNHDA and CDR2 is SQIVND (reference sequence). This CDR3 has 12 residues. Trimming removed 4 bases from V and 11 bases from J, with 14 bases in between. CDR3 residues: CASSTGLAAAFF. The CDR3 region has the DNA TGTGCCAGTAGTACGGGCCTTGCCGCGGCTTTCTTT.

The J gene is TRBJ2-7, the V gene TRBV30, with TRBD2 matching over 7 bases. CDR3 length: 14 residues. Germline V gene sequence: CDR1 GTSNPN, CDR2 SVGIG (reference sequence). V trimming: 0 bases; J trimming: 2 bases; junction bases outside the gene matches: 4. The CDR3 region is CAWSVSSGAYEQYF. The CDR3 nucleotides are TGTGCCTGGAGTGTGTCTAGCGGAGCCTACGAGCAGTACTTC.

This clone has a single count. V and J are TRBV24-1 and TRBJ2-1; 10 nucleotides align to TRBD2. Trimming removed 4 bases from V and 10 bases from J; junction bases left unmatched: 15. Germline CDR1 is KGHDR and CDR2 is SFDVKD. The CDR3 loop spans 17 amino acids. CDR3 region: CATSDAPLASGRGEQFF. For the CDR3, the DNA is TGTGCCACCAGTGACGCGCCCCTTGCTAGCGGGAGAGGCGAGCAGTTCTTC.

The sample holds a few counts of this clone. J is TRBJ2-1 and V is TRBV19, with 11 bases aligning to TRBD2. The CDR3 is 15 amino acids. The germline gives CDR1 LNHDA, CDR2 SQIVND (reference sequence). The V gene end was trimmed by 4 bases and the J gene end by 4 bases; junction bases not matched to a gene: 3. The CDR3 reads CASSKGTSGYNEQFF. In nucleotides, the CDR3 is TGTGCCAGTAGTAAAGGGACTAGCGGTTACAATGAGCAGTTCTTC.

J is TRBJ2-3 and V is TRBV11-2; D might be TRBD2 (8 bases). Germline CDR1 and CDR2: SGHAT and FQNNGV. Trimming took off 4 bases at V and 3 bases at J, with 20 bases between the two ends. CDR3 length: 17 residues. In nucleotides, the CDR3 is TGTGCCAGCAGCTCCCGGGAGGGGGCCCGGGTGACAGATACGCAGTATTTT. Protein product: CASSSREGARVTDTQYF.

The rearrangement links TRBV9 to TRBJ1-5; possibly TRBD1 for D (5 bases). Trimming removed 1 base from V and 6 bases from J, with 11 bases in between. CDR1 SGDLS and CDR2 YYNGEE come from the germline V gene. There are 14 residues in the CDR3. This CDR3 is CASSVQGSGQPQHF. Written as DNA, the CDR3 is TGTGCCAGCAGCGTACAGGGTTCAGGTCAGCCCCAGCATTTT.

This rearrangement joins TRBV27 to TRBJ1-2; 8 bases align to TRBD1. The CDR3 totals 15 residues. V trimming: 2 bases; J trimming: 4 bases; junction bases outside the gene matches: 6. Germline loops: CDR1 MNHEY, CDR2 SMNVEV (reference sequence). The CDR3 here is CASSLRGQGGYGYTF. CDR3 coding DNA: TGTGCCAGCAGTTTACGCGGACAGGGTGGCTATGGCTACACCTTC.

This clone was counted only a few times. This CDR3 is CASSPRTGTGGDEQYF. In nucleotides, the CDR3 is TGTGCCAGCAGCCCTAGAACCGGGACAGGGGGGGACGAGCAGTACTTC. This chain uses TRBV7-9 with TRBJ2-7; 11 bases agree with TRBD1. The CDR3 runs to 16 residues. CDR1 SEHNR and CDR2 FQNEAQ come from the germline V gene (reference sequence). V lost 5 bases, J lost 5 bases, and 11 bases stayed unmatched.

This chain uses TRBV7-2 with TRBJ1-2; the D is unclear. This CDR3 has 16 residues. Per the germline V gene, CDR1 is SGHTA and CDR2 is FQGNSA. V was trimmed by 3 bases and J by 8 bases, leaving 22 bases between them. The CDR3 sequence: CASSFRNAGRERGYTF. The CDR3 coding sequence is TGTGCCAGCAGCTTCAGGAATGCGGGTCGGGAGAGGGGCTACACCTTC.

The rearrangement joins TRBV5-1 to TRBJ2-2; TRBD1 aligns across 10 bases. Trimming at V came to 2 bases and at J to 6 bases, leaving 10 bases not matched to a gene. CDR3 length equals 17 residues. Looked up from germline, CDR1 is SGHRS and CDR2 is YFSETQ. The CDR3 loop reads CASSLHSGTGVSGELFF. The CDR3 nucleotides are TGCGCCAGCAGCTTACATTCCGGGACAGGGGTTTCCGGGGAGCTGTTTTTT.

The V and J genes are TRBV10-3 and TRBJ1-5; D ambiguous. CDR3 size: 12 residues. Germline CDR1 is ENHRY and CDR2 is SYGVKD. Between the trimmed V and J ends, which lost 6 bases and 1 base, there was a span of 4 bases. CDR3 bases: TGTGCCATCAGCCGGAGCAATCAGCCCCAGCATTTT. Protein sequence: CAISRSNQPQHF.

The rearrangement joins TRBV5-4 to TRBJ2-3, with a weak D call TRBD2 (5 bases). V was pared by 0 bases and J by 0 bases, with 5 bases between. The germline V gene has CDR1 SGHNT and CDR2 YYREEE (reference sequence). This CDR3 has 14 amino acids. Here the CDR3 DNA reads TGTGCCAGCAGCTTGGCGGGAAGCACAGATACGCAGTATTTT. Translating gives CASSLAGSTDTQYF.

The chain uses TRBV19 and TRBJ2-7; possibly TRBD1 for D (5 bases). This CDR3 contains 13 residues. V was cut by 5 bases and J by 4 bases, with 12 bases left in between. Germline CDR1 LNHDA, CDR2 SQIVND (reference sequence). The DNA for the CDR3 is TGTGCCAGTAGTTCCCAGGGCGAGTACGAGCAGTACTTC. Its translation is CASSSQGEYEQYF.